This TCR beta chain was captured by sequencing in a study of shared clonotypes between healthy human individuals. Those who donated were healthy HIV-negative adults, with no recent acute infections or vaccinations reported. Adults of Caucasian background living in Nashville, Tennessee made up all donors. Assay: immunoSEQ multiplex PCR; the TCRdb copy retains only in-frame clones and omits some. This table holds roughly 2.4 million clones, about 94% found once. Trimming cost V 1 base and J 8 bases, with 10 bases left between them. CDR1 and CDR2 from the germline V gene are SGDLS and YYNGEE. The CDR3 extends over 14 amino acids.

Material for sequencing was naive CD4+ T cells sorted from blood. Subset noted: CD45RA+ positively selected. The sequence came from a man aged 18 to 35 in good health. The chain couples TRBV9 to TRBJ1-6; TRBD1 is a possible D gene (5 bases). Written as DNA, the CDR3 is TGTGCCAGCAGCGTAAGAGACAGCGATTCACCCCTCCACTTT. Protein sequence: CASSVRDSDSPLHF.